A selection of T cell receptor beta chains follows, all from one sample in a study of CD8 T cells in ankylosing spondylitis. A single record per CDR3 protein comes from TCRdb applying MiXCR to the 5' RACE reads. The sample records roughly 700,000 distinct CDR3 sequences, roughly 19% being singletons. Specimen: blood, either unsorted or a sorted T cell fraction (not recorded which). The receptor set was obtained from a male donor with ankylosing spondylitis. Each CDR3 is given with its conserved first and last residue. The D gene is left open where the match is weak. Some rows mark clone size as missing; the rest say once, few, many or name a class of expanded clone.

cdr3_nt cdr3_aa j_call v_call clone_size d_call
TGTGCCAGCAGACCCAATACAGGAACCCCTTTCAATGAGCAGTTCTTC CASRPNTGTPFNEQFF TRBJ2-1 TRBV6-1 . .
TGTGCCTGGAACACAGGGAGCAATCAGCCCCAGCATTTT CAWNTGSNQPQHF TRBJ1-5 TRBV30 . .
TGTGCCAGCAGTTTCCAGCGGGGGGGAGTCAATGAGCAGTTCTTC CASSFQRGGVNEQFF TRBJ2-1 TRBV28 . TRBD2
TGCAGCGTTAAGAGACAGGGACCGGATACGCAGTATTTT CSVKRQGPDTQYF TRBJ2-3 TRBV29-1 few TRBD1
TGTGCCAGCAGCTTAGGTGGCGCGGGAGAGGTAGAGACCCAGTACTTC CASSLGGAGEVETQYF TRBJ2-5 TRBV7-9 few TRBD2
TGTGCCAGCAGGCCAGGCGGGACAGGGAGTGAAGCTTTCTTT CASRPGGTGSEAFF TRBJ1-1 TRBV12-3/TRBV12-4 . TRBD1
TGCGCCAGCAGCTCAGACATCTCTGGAAACACCATATATTTT CASSSDISGNTIYF TRBJ1-3 TRBV5-1 . .
TGTGCCAGCAGCCCTCAGGCAGGGTTTGAAAAACTGTTTTTT CASSPQAGFEKLFF TRBJ1-4 TRBV12-3/TRBV12-4 . .
TGTGCCGCGGACAGGGGAAAGAACACTGAAGCTTTCTTT CAADRGKNTEAFF TRBJ1-1 TRBV30 . TRBD1
TGTGCCAGCAGTGACCTCGGGACTTCGAAAACCACAGATACGCAGTATTTT CASSDLGTSKTTDTQYF TRBJ2-3 TRBV6-1 . .
TGCAGTGCTAGGGACGCGGGAGGGGCGAGATACAATGAGCAGTTCTTC CSARDAGGARYNEQFF TRBJ2-1 TRBV20-1 . TRBD2
TGCAGTGCGACCATGATGGGAAACACCATATATTTT CSATMMGNTIYF TRBJ1-3 TRBV20-1 . .
TGCGCCAGCAGCTTGGATGGGCTTTCGACCCAGTACTTC CASSLDGLSTQYF TRBJ2-5 TRBV5-1 . .
TGTGCCAGCAGTTACCTACTGAACACAGATACGCAGTATTTT CASSYLLNTDTQYF TRBJ2-3 TRBV6-2/TRBV6-3 few .
TGTGCCAGCACTCCGACATTGTACAAAGAGCAGTTCTTC CASTPTLYKEQFF TRBJ2-1 TRBV12-3/TRBV12-4 . .
TGTGCCAGCAGTGACCTAGCGACGAGCAATGAGCAGTTCTTC CASSDLATSNEQFF TRBJ2-1 TRBV6-4 . .
TGTGCCAGCAGCACCACAGGGGGCCTCTACGAGCAGTACTTC CASSTTGGLYEQYF TRBJ2-7 TRBV7-9 . TRBD1
TGTGCCAGCAGCCACGGGGGGGGTGAGAACGAGCAGTACTTC CASSHGGGENEQYF TRBJ2-7 TRBV3-1 . TRBD2
TGCGCCAGCAGCCAAGAGAGGGTCGCTGAAGCTAATGAAAAACTGTTTTTT CASSQERVAEANEKLFF TRBJ1-4 TRBV4-1 . .
TGTGCCAGCAGCTCAAGCCGGGACAGGGCCTACGAGCAGTACTTC CASSSSRDRAYEQYF TRBJ2-7 TRBV9 few TRBD1
TGTGCCAGCAGTTTTAAGGACACCATATATTTT CASSFKDTIYF TRBJ1-3 TRBV12-3/TRBV12-4 . .
TGTGCCAGCAGCCGGGGACTAGCGGGACGGGGAGAGACCCAGTACTTC CASSRGLAGRGETQYF TRBJ2-5 TRBV11-2 . TRBD2
TGCAGTGCTAGAGCCTCGGGACAGCACATTCAGTACTTC CSARASGQHIQYF TRBJ2-4 TRBV20-1 . TRBD1
TGCGCCAGCAGCCAAGGAATTTCTAGCGAGGGGGGATGGGGCGAGCAGTACTTC CASSQGISSEGGWGEQYF TRBJ2-7 TRBV4-3 few .
TGCGCCAGCAGCCAGGGACTAGCGGGGGACGTGGAGACCCAGTACTTC CASSQGLAGDVETQYF TRBJ2-5 TRBV5-1 . TRBD2
TGTGCCAGCACCACCTGGGGTAGCGGCTCCTACGAGCAGTACTTC CASTTWGSGSYEQYF TRBJ2-7 TRBV11-2 . .
TGTGCCATCAGTGAGACCGGACAGGGCTACGAGCAGTACTTC CAISETGQGYEQYF TRBJ2-7 TRBV10-3 . TRBD1
TGCAGTGCTGCGACAGGGGGCGCAGGCACAGATACGCAGTATTTT CSAATGGAGTDTQYF TRBJ2-3 TRBV20-1 . TRBD1
TGTGCCAGCAGACCGGGACAGGGGAGAACCTACGAGCAGTACTTC CASRPGQGRTYEQYF TRBJ2-7 TRBV12-3/TRBV12-4 . TRBD1
TGCGCCAGCAGCTTGGACGGGGAAGACACTGAAGCTTTCTTT CASSLDGEDTEAFF TRBJ1-1 TRBV5-1 . .
TGTGCCACCAGCCCCGGGGGTTCGGGCGCCGGGGAGCTGTTTTTT CATSPGGSGAGELFF TRBJ2-2 TRBV24-1 . .
TGCAGTGCTAGAGATCCGAAGCGGGATAGCTCCTACAATGAGCAGTTCTTC CSARDPKRDSSYNEQFF TRBJ2-1 TRBV20-1 . TRBD2
TGTGCCAGCAGCATACTAGCGGGAGGATTGGGCGGGGAGCTGTTTTTT CASSILAGGLGGELFF TRBJ2-2 TRBV7-8 few TRBD2
TGTGCCAGCAGTGAATTCAATGAGCAGTTCTTC CASSEFNEQFF TRBJ2-1 TRBV25-1 many .
TGCAGTGCTAGAGAGAGCATCTACAATGAGCAGTTCTTC CSARESIYNEQFF TRBJ2-1 TRBV20-1 . .
TGTGCCAGCAGCTTAGCGGGGGGGAGATTTTACAATGAGCAGTTCTTC CASSLAGGRFYNEQFF TRBJ2-1 TRBV11-2 few TRBD2
TGTGCCATCAGTGAGGGGACCGGGGAGCTGTTTTTT CAISEGTGELFF TRBJ2-2 TRBV10-3 . .
TGTGCCAGCAGCTCCCGGACTGGAACCAACAATGAGCAGTTCTTC CASSSRTGTNNEQFF TRBJ2-1 TRBV7-9 . .
TGTGCCAGCAGCCCTACCACCGGGGGCGACACCATATATTTT CASSPTTGGDTIYF TRBJ1-3 TRBV11-2 . .
TGTGCCAGCAGCCCCCGACAGGGGCGTCTCGAGCAGTACTTC CASSPRQGRLEQYF TRBJ2-7 TRBV9 . TRBD1
TGCAGTGCCCCGGACAGGACGAACACTGAAGCTTTCTTT CSAPDRTNTEAFF TRBJ1-1 TRBV20-1 few TRBD1
TGCGCCAGCAGCCAAGACCCGGGGGGGGGCATTTACGAGCAGTACTTC CASSQDPGGGIYEQYF TRBJ2-7 TRBV4-1 . TRBD2
TGTGCCAGCAGCGCCGGGGGACCGACGGGGTCCAACGTCCTGACTTTC CASSAGGPTGSNVLTF TRBJ2-6 TRBV9 . .
TGTGCCAGTGCTTGGTGGGGTCAAACCTACGAGCAGTACTTC CASAWWGQTYEQYF TRBJ2-7 TRBV6-2/TRBV6-3 . .
TGTGCCAGCAGCAACCGGGACTACGAAGAGACCCAGTACTTC CASSNRDYEETQYF TRBJ2-5 TRBV4-2 . TRBD2
TGCGCCAGCAGTCTAATCGGGCTAGCGGATGGTACCAAAAACATTCAGTACTTC CASSLIGLADGTKNIQYF TRBJ2-4 TRBV23-1 . TRBD2
TGTGCCAGCACTTTGACAGGGGGTTATTCACCCCTCCACTTT CASTLTGGYSPLHF TRBJ1-6 TRBV12-3/TRBV12-4 few TRBD1
TGCAGTGCCTTTTGGGGGAAAGAGACCCAGTACTTC CSAFWGKETQYF TRBJ2-5 TRBV20-1 . .
TGTGCCAGTAGTATAGCCGGGGGCTGGGCACCCCTCCACTTT CASSIAGGWAPLHF TRBJ1-6 TRBV19 few .
TGTGCCAGCAGCGAACTACTCACTAGCGGGAGAGGCAATGAGCAGTTCTTC CASSELLTSGRGNEQFF TRBJ2-1 TRBV7-9 . TRBD2
TGTGCCAGCAGCGCTACTGATTACACTGAAGCTTTCTTT CASSATDYTEAFF TRBJ1-1 TRBV7-9 few .
TGTGCCACCAGCAGAGACCTGACACAGGAAAAACTGTTTTTT CATSRDLTQEKLFF TRBJ1-4 TRBV15 . .
TGCGCCAGCAGCAAGACCACCGACATCGGCTCCTACGAGCAGTACTTC CASSKTTDIGSYEQYF TRBJ2-7 TRBV4-1 few .
TGTGCCAGCTCACCGGACAGTTCAAATGAAAAACTGTTTTTT CASSPDSSNEKLFF TRBJ1-4 TRBV18 . .
TGTGCCAGCAGAATGACTAGCGGGTACAATGAGCAGTTCTTC CASRMTSGYNEQFF TRBJ2-1 TRBV12-3/TRBV12-4 few TRBD2
TGTGCCAGCAGTACAACTAGCGGGAGGGCCCGGGATACGCAGTATTTT CASSTTSGRARDTQYF TRBJ2-3 TRBV12-3/TRBV12-4 few TRBD2
TGTGCCAGCAGCTTAGCCGGGACAGGGAACTATGGCTACACCTTC CASSLAGTGNYGYTF TRBJ1-2 TRBV7-8 . TRBD1
TGCGCCAGCACCCTGACAGGAGATAATTCACCCCTCCACTTT CASTLTGDNSPLHF TRBJ1-6 TRBV5-1 . .
TGTGCCAGCAGCTTTAGGGGGTACTCCTACAATGAGCAGTTCTTC CASSFRGYSYNEQFF TRBJ2-1 TRBV7-8 . .
TGTGCCAGCAGCCAAGAGCAAGCTCGCCGTGGAGGCTACACCTTC CASSQEQARRGGYTF TRBJ1-2 TRBV3-1 few .